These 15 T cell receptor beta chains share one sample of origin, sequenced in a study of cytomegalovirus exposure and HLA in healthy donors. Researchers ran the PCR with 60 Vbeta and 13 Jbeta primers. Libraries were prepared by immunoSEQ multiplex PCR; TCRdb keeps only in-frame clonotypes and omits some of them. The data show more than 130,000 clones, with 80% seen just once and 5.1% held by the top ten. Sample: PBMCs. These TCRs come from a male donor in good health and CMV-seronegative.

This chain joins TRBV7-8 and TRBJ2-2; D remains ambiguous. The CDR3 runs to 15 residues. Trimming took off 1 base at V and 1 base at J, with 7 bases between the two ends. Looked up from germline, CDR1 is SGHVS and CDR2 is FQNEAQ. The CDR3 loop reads CASSLGTVNTGELFF. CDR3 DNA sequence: TGTGCCAGCAGCTTAGGAACGGTGAACACCGGGGAGCTGTTTTTT.

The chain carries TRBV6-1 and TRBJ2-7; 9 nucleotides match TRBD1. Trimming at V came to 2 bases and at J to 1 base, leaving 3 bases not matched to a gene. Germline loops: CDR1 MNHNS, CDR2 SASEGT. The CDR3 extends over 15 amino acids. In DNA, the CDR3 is TGTGCCAGCAGTGAATTGGGGACAGGGTCCTACGAGCAGTACTTC. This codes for CASSELGTGSYEQYF.

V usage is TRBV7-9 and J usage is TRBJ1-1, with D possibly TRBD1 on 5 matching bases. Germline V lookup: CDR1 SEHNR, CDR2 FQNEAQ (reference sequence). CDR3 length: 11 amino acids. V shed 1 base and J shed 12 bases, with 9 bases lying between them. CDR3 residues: CASSLGGGTFF. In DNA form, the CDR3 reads TGTGCCAGCAGCTTAGGGGGGGGAACTTTCTTT.

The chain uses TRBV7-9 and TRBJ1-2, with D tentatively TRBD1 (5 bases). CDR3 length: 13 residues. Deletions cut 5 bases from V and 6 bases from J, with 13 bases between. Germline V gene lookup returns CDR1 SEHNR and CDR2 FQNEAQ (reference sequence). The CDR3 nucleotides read TGTGCCAGCAGCCTAGTCGCGGGGGATGGCTACACCTTC. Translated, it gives CASSLVAGDGYTF.

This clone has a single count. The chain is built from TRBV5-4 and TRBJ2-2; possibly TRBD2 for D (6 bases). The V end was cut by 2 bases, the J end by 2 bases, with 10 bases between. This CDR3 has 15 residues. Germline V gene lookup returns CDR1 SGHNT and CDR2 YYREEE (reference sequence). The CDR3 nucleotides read TGTGCCAGCAGCTTCTCCGGGGGAAACACCGGGGAGCTGTTTTTT. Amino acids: CASSFSGGNTGELFF.

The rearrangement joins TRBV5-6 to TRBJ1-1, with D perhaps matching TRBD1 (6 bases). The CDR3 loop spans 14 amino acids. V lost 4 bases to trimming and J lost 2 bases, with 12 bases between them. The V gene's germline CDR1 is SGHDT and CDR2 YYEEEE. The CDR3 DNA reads TGTGCCAGCAGCGCCGGACAGTTTAACACTGAAGCTTTCTTT. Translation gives CASSAGQFNTEAFF.

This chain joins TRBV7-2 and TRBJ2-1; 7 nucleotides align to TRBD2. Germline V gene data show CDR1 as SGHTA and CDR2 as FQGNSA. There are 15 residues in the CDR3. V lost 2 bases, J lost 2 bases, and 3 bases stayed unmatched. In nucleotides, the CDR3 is TGTGCCAGCAGCTTACTGGGGGGGACCTACAATGAGCAGTTCTTC. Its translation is CASSLLGGTYNEQFF.

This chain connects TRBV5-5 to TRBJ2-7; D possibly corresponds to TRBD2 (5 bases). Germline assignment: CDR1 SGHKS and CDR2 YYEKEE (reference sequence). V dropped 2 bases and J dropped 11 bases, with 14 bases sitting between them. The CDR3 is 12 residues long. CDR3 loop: CASSFFGVGKYF. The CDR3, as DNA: TGTGCCAGCAGCTTTTTCGGGGTGGGGAAGTACTTC.

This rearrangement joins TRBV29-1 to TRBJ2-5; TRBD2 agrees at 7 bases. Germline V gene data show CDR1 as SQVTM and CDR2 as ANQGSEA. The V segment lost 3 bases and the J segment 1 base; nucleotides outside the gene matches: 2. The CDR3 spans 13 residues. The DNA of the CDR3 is TGCAGCGTTGACGGGGGGTCCCAAGAGACCCAGTACTTC. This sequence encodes CSVDGGSQETQYF. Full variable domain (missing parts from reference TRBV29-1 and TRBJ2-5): SAVISQKPSRDICQRGTSLTIQCQVDSQVTMMFWYRQQPGQSLTLIATANQGSEATYESGFVIDKFPISRPNLTFSTLTVSNMSPEDSSIYLCSVDGGSQETQYFGPGTRLLVL.

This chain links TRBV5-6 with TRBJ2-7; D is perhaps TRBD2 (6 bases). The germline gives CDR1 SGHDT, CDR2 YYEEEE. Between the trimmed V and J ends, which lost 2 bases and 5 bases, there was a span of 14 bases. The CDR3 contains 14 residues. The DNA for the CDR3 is TGTGCCAGCAGCTTCTACGGAGGGATCGACGAGCAGTACTTC. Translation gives CASSFYGGIDEQYF.

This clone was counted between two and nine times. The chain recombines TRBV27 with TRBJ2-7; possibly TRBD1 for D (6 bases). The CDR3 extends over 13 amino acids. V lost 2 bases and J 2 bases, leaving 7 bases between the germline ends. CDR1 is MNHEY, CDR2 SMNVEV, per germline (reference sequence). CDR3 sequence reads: CASSLPGAYEQYF. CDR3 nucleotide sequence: TGTGCCAGCAGTTTACCAGGGGCCTACGAGCAGTACTTC.

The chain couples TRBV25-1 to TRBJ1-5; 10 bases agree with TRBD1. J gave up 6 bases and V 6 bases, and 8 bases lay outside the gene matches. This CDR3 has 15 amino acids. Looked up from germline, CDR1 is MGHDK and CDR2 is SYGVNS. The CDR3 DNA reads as TGTGCCAGCAGCTCTGGACAGGGGGTCCCTCAGCCCCAGCATTTT. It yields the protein CASSSGQGVPQPQHF.

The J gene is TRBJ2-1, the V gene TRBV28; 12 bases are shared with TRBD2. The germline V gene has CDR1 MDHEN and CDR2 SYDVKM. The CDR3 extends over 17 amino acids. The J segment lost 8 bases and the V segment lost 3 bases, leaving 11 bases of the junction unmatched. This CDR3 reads CASSLRRSSGGGDEQFF. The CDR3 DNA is TGTGCCAGCAGTTTGCGCCGGTCTAGCGGGGGGGGCGATGAGCAGTTCTTC.

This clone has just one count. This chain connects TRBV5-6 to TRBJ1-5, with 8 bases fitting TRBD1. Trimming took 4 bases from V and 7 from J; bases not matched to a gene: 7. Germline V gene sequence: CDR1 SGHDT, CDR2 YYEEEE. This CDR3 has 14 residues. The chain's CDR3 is CASSRRDRRQPQHF. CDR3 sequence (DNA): TGTGCCAGCAGCAGACGGGACAGGCGACAGCCCCAGCATTTT. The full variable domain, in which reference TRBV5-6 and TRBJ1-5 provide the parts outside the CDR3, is DAGVTQSPTHLIKTRGQQVTLRCSPKSGHDTVSWYQQALGQGPQFIFQYYEEEERQRGNFPDRFSGHQFPNYSSELNVNALLLGDSALYLCASSRRDRRQPQHFGDGTRLSIL.

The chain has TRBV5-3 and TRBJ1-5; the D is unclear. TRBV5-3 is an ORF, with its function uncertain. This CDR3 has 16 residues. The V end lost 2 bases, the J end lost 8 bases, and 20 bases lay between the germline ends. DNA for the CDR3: TGTGCCAGAAGCTTTGTGGAAAACTACCTTGCTGAGCCCCAGCATTTT. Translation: CARSFVENYLAEPQHF.